This TCR beta chain was identified in a study of cytomegalovirus exposure and HLA in healthy donors. Points from the study as a whole: TRBV6-2, TRBV6-3 and other indistinguishable V segments were excluded. HLA-A and HLA-B allele assignments for most subjects were reportedly predicted accurately using TCR beta sequences.

With 3 bases clipped from V and 7 bases from J, the junction kept 10 bases outside the gene matches. CDR1 and CDR2 (germline): MNHEY, SMNVEV (reference sequence). There are 16 residues in the CDR3. Whereas donors were nominally healthy upon sampling, unrecorded immune exposures were probable. PCR primers comprised 60 Vbeta and 13 Jbeta primers. In the study's own analysis: Per a later analysis, the number of unique TCR beta chains was roughly 83 million, of which around 9.9 million were shared. Clones were sequenced by immunoSEQ multiplex PCR, and TCRdb holds only the in-frame ones, with some missing. V and J calls and clone size are those listed in that table; D and trimming were worked out from the DNA. The sample consists of more than 80,000 clones, 64% of them appearing once. About this clone: What it recognizes is unknown.

The specimen sequenced was PBMCs. This clonotype was sampled from a man aged 60 to 69 in good health and CMV-seronegative. This chain connects TRBV27 to TRBJ2-7; 12 nucleotides line up with TRBD1. The CDR3 is CASSFAGGQGAHEQYF. The DNA of the CDR3 is TGTGCCAGCAGTTTCGCGGGGGGACAGGGGGCACATGAGCAGTACTTC.